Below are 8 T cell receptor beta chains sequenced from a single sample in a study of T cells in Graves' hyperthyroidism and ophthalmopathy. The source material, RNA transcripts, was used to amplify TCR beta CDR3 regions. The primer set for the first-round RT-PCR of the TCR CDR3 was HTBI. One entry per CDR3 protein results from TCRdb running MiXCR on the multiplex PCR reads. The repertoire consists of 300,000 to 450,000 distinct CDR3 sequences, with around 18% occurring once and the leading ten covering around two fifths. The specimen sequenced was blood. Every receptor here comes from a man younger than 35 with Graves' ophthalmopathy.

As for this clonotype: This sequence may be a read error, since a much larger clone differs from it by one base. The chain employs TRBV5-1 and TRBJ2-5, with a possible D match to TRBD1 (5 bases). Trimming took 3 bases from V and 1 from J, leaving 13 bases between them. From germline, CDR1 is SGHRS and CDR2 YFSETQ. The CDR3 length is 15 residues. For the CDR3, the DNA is TGCGCCAGCAGCTCAAACCAGCAGGGCCAAGAGACCCAGTACTTC. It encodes CASSSNQQGQETQYF.

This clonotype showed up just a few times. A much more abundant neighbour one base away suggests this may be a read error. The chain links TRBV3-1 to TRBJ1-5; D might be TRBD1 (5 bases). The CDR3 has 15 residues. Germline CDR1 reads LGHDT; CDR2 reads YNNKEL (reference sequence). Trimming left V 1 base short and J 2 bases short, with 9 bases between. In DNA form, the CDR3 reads TGTGCCAGCAGCCAAGGGGGCGATGGCAATCAGCCCCAGCATTTT. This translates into CASSQGGDGNQPQHF.

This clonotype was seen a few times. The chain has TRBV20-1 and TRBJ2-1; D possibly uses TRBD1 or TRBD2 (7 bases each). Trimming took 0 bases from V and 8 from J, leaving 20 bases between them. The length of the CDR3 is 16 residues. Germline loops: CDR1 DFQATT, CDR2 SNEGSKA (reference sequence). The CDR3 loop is CSARDLGRGGYDEQFF. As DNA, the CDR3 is TGCAGTGCTAGAGATCTCGGCAGGGGGGGGTATGATGAGCAGTTCTTC.

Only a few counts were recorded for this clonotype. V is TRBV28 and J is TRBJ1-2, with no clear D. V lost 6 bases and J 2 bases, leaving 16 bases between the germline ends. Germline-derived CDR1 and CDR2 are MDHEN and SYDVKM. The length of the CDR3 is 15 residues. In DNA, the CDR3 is TGTGCCAGCAGCCCCCGCCAACCTATAAACTATGGCTACACCTTC. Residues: CASSPRQPINYGYTF.

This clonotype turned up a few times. In nucleotides, the CDR3 is TGTGCCACCAGCAGAGCCCCTCCCGGGACGGTTAGCAATCAGCCCCAGCATTTT. It specifies CATSRAPPGTVSNQPQHF. V usage is TRBV15 and J usage is TRBJ1-5; TRBD1 is a possible D gene (5 bases). Trimming took off 1 base at V and 0 bases at J, with 16 bases between the two ends. CDR3 length: 18 amino acids. CDR1 and CDR2 (germline): LNHNV, YYDKDF (reference sequence).

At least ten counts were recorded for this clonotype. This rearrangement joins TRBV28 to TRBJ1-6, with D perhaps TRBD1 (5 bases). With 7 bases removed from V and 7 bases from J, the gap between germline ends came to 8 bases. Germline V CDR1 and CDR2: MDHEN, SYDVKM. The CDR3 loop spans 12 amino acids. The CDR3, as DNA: TGTGCCAGCAACGGGGGAAATTCACCCCTCCACTTT. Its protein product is CASNGGNSPLHF.

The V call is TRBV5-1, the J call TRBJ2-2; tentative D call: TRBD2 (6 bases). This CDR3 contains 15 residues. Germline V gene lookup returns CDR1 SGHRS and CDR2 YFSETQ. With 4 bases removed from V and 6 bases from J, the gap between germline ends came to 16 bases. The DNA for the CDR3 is TGCGCCAGCAGCAATGTCGGAGGAGGGTCCGGGGAGCTGTTTTTT. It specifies CASSNVGGGSGELFF.

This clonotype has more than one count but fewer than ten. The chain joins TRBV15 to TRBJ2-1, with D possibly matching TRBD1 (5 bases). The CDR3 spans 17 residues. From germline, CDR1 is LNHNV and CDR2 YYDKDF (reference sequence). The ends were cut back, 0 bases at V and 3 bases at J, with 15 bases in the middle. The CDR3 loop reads CATSRDLDSYFYNEQFF. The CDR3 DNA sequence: TGTGCCACCAGCAGAGATCTAGACAGCTACTTCTACAATGAGCAGTTCTTC.